The T cell receptor beta chain under discussion was sequenced for a study of blood T cell repertoires in COVID-19. Looking at the study overall: Acute-phase and convalescent COVID-19 samples originated in the United States, Italy and Spain. Nucleic acid was either cDNA or gDNA, and it came from T cells, B-cell-depleted T cells, or PBMCs.

After removal of 0 bases from V and 6 bases from J, the junction contained 7 bases not matched to a gene. This CDR3 region has 16 residues. The V gene's germline CDR1 is MDHEN and CDR2 SYDVKM. The assay was immunoSEQ multiplex PCR, and TCRdb's table has in-frame clones only and misses some. This table holds about 300,000 clones, around 86% found once. The sequence was collected from a man between 65 and 85 years old with acute or convalescent COVID-19. The rearrangement uses TRBV28 and TRBJ2-7; the match to TRBD1 covers 11 bases. The specimen was peripheral blood. As DNA, the CDR3 is TGTGCCAGCAGTTTATGGGGGACAGGGGGATCTGTCGAGCAGTACTTC. Translated, it gives CASSLWGTGGSVEQYF.